The source of this T cell receptor beta chain is a study of blood T cells in healthy people across ages. Germline V CDR1 and CDR2: MNHEY, SVGEGT. This CDR3 is 13 amino acids long. V was cut by 7 bases and J by 2 bases, with 10 bases left in between. There are a few counts of this clonotype. Its cognate antigen is unknown. Isolated per sample were at least 6 million PBMCs. General observations from the study: Across samples, TCR beta diversity tracked strongly with naive T cell percentage. Conclusively comparing naive with antigen-experienced cells was impossible with unsorted PBMCs.

Together with a sample-barcoded 5' primer, a J-beta primer mix was included in a second PCR lasting roughly 6 to 12 cycles. Using its own MiXCR run on the 5' RACE reads, TCRdb lists one record per CDR3 protein. The sample lists fewer than 2 million distinct CDR3 sequences; about 39% were seen once. The sample comprised blood. The rearrangement uses TRBV6-2 or TRBV6-3 and TRBJ2-3; tentatively, D is TRBD1 (6 bases). The receptor was isolated from a human donor in good health. The CDR3 nucleotides read TGTGCCAGCACTCGGGACACCACAGATACGCAGTATTTT. Protein product: CASTRDTTDTQYF.